This TCR beta chain originates from a study of blood T cell repertoires in COVID-19. This CDR3 region has 14 residues. Trimming shortened V by 6 bases and J by 4 bases, and 15 bases separated the two germline ends. Germline-derived CDR1 and CDR2 are MNHEY and SMNVEV (reference sequence). Assay: immunoSEQ multiplex PCR; the TCRdb copy retains only in-frame clones and omits some. The table includes around 100,000 clones, 84% detected once. The sample was peripheral blood. The chain combines TRBV27 with TRBJ1-2; D remains ambiguous. The sequence derives from a human donor in a cohort sampled during active or convalescent COVID-19. The CDR3 region has the DNA TGTGCCAGCAGACGCAGCGGGCGAATCTATGGCTACACCTTC. Amino acids: CASRRSGRIYGYTF.